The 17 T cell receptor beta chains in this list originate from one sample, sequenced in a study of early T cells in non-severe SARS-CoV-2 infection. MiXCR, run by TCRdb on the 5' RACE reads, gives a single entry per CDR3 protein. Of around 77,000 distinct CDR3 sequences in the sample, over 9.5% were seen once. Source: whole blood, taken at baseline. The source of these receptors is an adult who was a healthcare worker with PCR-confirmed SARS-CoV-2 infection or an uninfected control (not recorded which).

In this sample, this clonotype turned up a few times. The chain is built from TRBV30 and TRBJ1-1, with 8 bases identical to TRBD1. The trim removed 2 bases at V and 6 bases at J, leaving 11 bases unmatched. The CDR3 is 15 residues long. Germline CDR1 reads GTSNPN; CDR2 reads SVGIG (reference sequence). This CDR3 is CAWSQGAVLTAEAFF. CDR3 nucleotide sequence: TGTGCCTGGAGTCAGGGGGCAGTGTTGACGGCTGAAGCTTTCTTT.

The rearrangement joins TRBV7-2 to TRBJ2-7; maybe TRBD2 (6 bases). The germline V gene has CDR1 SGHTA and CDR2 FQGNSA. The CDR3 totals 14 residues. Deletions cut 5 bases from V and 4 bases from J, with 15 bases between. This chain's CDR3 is CASSNSGSRYEQYF. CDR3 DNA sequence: TGTGCCAGCAGCAACTCCGGGAGCCGGTACGAGCAGTACTTC.

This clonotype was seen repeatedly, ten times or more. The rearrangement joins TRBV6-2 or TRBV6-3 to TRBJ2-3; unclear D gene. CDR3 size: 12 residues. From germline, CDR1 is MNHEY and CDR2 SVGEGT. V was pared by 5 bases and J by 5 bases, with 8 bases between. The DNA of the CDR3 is TGTGCCAGCAGTCTTATCAGAGATACGCAGTATTTT. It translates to CASSLIRDTQYF.

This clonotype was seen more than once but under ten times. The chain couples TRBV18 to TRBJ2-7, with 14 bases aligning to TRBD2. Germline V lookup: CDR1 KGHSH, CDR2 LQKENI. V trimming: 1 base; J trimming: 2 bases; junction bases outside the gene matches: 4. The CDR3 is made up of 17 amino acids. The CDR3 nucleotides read TGTGCCAGCTCACCACGGACTAGCGGGGGGACTCCCTACGAGCAGTACTTC. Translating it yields CASSPRTSGGTPYEQYF. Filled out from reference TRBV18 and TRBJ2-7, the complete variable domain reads NAGVMQNPRHLVRRRGQEARLRCSPMKGHSHVYWYRQLPEEGLKFMVYLQKENIIDESGMPKERFSAEFPKEGPSILRIQQVVRGDSAAYFCASSPRTSGGTPYEQYFGPGTRLTVT.

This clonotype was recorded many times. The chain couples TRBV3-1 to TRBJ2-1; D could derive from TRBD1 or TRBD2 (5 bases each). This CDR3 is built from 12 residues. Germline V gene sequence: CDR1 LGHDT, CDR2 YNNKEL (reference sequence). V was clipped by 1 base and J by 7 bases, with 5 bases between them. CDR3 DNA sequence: TGTGCCAGCAGCCAAGGGGGGAATGAGCAGTTCTTC. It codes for CASSQGGNEQFF.

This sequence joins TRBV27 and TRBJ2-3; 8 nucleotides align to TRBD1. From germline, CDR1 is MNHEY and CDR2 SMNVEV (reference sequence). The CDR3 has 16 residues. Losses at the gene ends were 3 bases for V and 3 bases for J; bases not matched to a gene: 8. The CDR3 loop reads CASSLKTGARTDTQYF. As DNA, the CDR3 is TGTGCCAGCAGTTTGAAGACAGGGGCGCGAACAGATACGCAGTATTTT.

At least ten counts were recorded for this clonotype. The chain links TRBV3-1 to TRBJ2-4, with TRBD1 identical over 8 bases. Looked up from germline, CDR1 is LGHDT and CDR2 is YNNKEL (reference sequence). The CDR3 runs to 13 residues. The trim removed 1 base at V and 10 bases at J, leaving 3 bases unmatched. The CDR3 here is CASSQGRGPIQYF. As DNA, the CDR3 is TGTGCCAGCAGCCAAGGCAGGGGGCCTATTCAGTACTTC. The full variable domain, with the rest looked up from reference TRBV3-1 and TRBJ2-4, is DTAVSQTPKYLVTQMGNDKSIKCEQNLGHDTMYWYKQDSKKFLKIMFSYNNKELIINETVPNRFSPKSPDKAHLNLHINSLELGDSAVYFCASSQGRGPIQYFGAGTRLSVL.

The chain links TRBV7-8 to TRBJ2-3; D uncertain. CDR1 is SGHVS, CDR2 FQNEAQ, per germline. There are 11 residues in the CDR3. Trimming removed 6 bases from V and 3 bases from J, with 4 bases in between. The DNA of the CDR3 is TGTGCCAGCAGATCGACAGATACGCAGTATTTT. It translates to CASRSTDTQYF. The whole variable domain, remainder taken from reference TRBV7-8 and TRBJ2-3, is GAGVSQSPRYKVAKRGQDVALRCDPISGHVSLFWYQQALGQGPEFLTYFQNEAQLDKSGLPSDRFFAERPEGSVSTLKIQRTQQEDSAVYLCASRSTDTQYFGPGTRLTVL.

CDR3 protein: CSAYRQAADTQYF. The CDR3 coding sequence is TGCAGTGCTTACAGACAGGCCGCAGATACGCAGTATTTT. This sequence joins TRBV20-1 and TRBJ2-3; D may be TRBD1 (6 bases). There are 13 residues in the CDR3. Germline V gives CDR1 DFQATT, CDR2 SNEGSKA (reference sequence). V dropped 5 bases and J dropped 4 bases, with 13 bases sitting between them.

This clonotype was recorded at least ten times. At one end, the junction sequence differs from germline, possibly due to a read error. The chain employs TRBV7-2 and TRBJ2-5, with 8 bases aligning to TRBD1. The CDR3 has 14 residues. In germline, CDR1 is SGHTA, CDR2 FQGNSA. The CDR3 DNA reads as TGTGCCAGCAGCCTAGCACAGGGGGAAGAGACCCAGTACTTC. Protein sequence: CASSLAQGEETQYF.

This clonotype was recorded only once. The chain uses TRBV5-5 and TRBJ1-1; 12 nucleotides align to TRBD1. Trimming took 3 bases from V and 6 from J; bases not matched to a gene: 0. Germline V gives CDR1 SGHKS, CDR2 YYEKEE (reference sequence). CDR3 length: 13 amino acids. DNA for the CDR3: TGTGCCAGCAGCTGGGACAGGGGGCCTGAAGCTTTCTTT. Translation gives CASSWDRGPEAFF.

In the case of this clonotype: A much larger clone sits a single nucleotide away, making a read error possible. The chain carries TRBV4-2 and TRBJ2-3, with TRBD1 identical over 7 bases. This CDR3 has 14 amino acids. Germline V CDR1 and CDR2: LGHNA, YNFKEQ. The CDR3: CASSQGGGADTQNF. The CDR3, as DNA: TGTGCCAGCAGCCAAGGAGGGGGCGCCGATACGCAGAATTTT.

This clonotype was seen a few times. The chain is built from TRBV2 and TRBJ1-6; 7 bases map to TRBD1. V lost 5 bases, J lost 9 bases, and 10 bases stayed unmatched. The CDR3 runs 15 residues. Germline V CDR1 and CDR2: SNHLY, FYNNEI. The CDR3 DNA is TGTGCCAGCAGTCGATTCAGGGGGGGGAGTTCACCCCTCCACTTT. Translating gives CASSRFRGGSSPLHF.

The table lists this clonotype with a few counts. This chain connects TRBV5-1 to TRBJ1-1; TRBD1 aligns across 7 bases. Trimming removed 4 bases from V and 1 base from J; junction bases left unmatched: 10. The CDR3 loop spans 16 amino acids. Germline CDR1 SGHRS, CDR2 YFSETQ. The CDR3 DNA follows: TGCGCCAGCAGCCTTATCCCGGGACAGACGAACACTGAAGCTTTCTTT. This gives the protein CASSLIPGQTNTEAFF.

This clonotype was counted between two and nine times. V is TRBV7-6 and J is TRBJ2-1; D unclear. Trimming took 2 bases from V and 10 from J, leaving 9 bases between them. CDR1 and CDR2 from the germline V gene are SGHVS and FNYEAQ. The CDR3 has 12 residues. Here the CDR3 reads CASSLSRQEQFF. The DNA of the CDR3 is TGTGCCAGCAGCTTATCGCGACAAGAGCAGTTCTTC.

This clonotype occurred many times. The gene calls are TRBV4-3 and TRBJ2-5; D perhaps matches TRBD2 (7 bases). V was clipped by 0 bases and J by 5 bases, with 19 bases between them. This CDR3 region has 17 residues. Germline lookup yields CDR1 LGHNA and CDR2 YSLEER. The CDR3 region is CASSQEITVGGGETQYF. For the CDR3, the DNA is TGCGCCAGCAGCCAAGAAATTACTGTGGGAGGGGGGGAGACCCAGTACTTC.

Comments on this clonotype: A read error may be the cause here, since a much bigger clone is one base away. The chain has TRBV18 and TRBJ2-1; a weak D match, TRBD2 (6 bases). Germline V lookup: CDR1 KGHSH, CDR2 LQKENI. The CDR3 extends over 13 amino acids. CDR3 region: CVSTGPRAGEQFF. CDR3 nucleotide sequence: TGTGTCAGCACCGGACCCAGGGCGGGAGAGCAGTTCTTC.